This T cell receptor beta chain derives from a study of T cells in Graves' hyperthyroidism and ophthalmopathy. Study in general: At the time of initial diagnosis and before any treatment, peripheral blood was collected. Study results and caveats: Using 13 V-J features, a model discriminated ophthalmopathy from stable hyperthyroidism.

PBMCs were collected from a roughly 10 ml volume of fresh peripheral blood. The source material, RNA transcripts, was used to amplify TCR beta CDR3 regions. HTBI primers were employed in a first-round RT-PCR of the TCR CDR3. TCRdb re-derived calls from the multiplex PCR reads in MiXCR, one entry per CDR3 protein. The data hold some 360,000 distinct CDR3 sequences, with approximately 14% observed a single time. V lost 1 base to trimming and J lost 0 bases, with 7 bases between them. Germline CDR1 reads LGHDT; CDR2 reads YNNKEL (reference sequence). The length of the CDR3 is 16 residues. This clonotype was detected many times. The antigen is not known.

The V and J genes are TRBV3-1 and TRBJ1-6, with D hard to call. Sample: blood. The origin of this receptor is a woman aged 60-70 years with Graves' hyperthyroidism. The DNA of the CDR3 is TGTGCCAGCAGCCAAGGGACCAGCTCCTATAATTCACCCCTCCACTTT. Translating it yields CASSQGTSSYNSPLHF.